This TCR beta chain originates from a study of shared clonotypes between healthy human individuals (TCRdb year 2020). With regard to the full study: The cohort included three men and a couple of women between 18 and 49 years of age. Between about 0.8 and 9 billion PBMCs per donor were obtained by leukapheresis. To increase sequencing depth and limit assay-specific biases, TCR repertoire library preparation and sequencing were carried out by different laboratories using diverse techniques. Blood TCR repertoires of about 5 healthy adults were deeply sequenced to estimate repertoire size and the extent of clonotype sharing between individuals. Per donor, three plates each were used for CD4 naive and CD4 memory, two for CD8 naive, and one for CD8 memory. Study-wide findings and limitations: Based on pairwise subsampling, the degree of clonotype sharing among donors was expected to be affected by sequencing depth. Across a few donors, about 5% of naive CD4, roughly 3.5% of naive CD8, roughly 2.3% of memory CD4, and roughly 0.4% of memory CD8 clonotypes were shared. Larger estimated clonotype richness was generally found for naive subsets than for memory subsets. The small number of donors limited the genetic and exposure-history diversity represented. Compared with non-shared clonotypes, the clonotypes found in all four sorted-subset donors had higher generation probabilities. Only blood was sampled, and tissue TCR repertoires likely differ from those in blood. Rarefaction of sorted-subset datasets indicated incomplete sequencing despite the large sequencing depth.

The donors were healthy, HIV-negative adults with no recently reported acute infections or vaccinations. Only Caucasian adults living in Nashville, Tennessee, USA were represented among the donors. Magnetic negative selection was used to enrich CD4+ T cells, after which naive cells were positively selected on CD45RA and the negative fraction became the memory subset. After blood collection by leukapheresis, PBMCs were isolated using Ficoll-Histopaque density gradient centrifugation and then cryopreserved in the vapor phase of liquid nitrogen. Analytical flow cytometry was used to check the purity and quantity of every magnetically sorted T cell population. From each sorted fraction, genomic DNA was isolated and quantified by UV absorbance on a Nanodrop 2000c. In this sample, this clone turned up a few times. Its antigen remains unidentified. No base-level quality is on record; no much larger clone is a single base apart.

TCR CDR3 regions were amplified from genomic DNA by multiplex PCR using the deep immunoSEQ assay. Extracted genomic DNA from each cell subset was distributed evenly across all wells of several immunoSEQ 96-well plates, and each plate was treated as a replicate. For sorted subsets, approximately 0.2 ug of genomic DNA, equivalent to around 29,000 T cell genomes, went into each replicate PCR. Purified libraries were measured with a Qubit 3.0 fluorometer, size-checked on a Bioanalyzer 2100, and measured again with the KAPA Library Quantification kit. A separate single-read 150-cycle Illumina NextSeq 550 flow cell was used to sequence each immunoSEQ 96-well plate. In the source study's methods: The immunoSEQ output contained only junctional sequences without quality scores, so filtering could not match that applied to full-length reads. To assign V/J genes and CDR3, sequences were annotated using PyIR, a Python wrapper for IgBLAST v1.9, with IMGT germline references. Reads were filtered out if the reads had weak V/J assignments (E-value above 1e-6), no CDR3, stop codons, out-of-frame junctions, or ambiguous translated residues. V3J clonotypes were defined by identical inferred V gene, J gene, and CDR3 amino acid sequence. Percentage overlap between repertoires was calculated by dividing the number of shared unique clonotypes by the size of the smaller repertoire. Three approaches were used to assess repertoire richness: RTK rarefaction, the Chao1 estimator, and Recon v2.1 estimates of unobserved clonotypes. Generation probabilities were computed with OLGA for all TCRbeta clonotypes obtained by the gDNA method from four donors. The immuneACCESS repertoire file appears here via TCRdb, limited to in-frame rearrangements. These files lack a portion of the clones; in checked studies, under half of the deficit traces to unresolved V genes, and the cause of the others is not known. The D gene and trimming were derived from the DNA, and the V and J assignments and clone size from that table. This sample gives about 1 million clones in total; more than 65% of them show up just once. The ten largest make up about 1.5% of the sample.

V trim: 3 bases; J trim: 3 bases; unmatched bases: 2. Including the terminal cysteine and phenylalanine, the CDR3 comprises 13 residues. Only the CDR3 region is kept as DNA, spanning 39 bases read in frame from base 1. CDR1 and CDR2 (GTSNPN, SVGIG) derive from the germline V gene (reference sequence). This sequence originates from a man aged 18 to 29 in good health. Sequenced input: memory CD4+ T cells sorted from blood. According to the study, the label for this sample's cell subset or site signals: CD45RA-negative fraction. Recombination joined TRBV30 with TRBJ1-5, and TRBD1 aligns with 7 junction nucleotides. In nucleotides, the sequence is TGTGCCTGGAGGGGACAGACCAATCAGCCCCAGCATTTT. This is translated as CAWRGQTNQPQHF.